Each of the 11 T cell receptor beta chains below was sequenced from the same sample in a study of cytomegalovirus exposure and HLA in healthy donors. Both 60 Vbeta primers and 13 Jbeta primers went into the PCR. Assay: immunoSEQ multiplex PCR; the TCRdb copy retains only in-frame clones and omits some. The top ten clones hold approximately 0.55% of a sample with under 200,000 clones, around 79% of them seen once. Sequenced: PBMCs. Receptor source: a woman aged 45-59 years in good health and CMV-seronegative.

Here the CDR3 DNA reads TGTGCCAGCAGCCCCCTAGGCTCTGGGGCCAACGTCCTGACTTTC. Protein: CASSPLGSGANVLTF. The rearrangement uses TRBV11-1 and TRBJ2-6; D remains ambiguous. There are 15 residues in the CDR3. Trimming took off 5 bases at V and 0 bases at J, with 8 bases between the two ends. CDR1 and CDR2 from the germline V gene are SGHAT and FQDESV (reference sequence).

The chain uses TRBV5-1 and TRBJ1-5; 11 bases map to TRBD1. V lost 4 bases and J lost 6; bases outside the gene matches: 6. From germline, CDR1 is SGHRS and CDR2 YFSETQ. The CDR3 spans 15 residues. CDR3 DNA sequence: TGCGCCAGCAGCCCGGACAGGGGGCAGGGTCAGCCCCAGCATTTT. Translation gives CASSPDRGQGQPQHF.

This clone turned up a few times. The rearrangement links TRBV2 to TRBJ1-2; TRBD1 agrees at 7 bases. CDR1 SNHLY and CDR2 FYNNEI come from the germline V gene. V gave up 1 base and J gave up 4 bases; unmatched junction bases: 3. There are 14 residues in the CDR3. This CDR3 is CASSEEDRLYGYTF. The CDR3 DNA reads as TGTGCCAGCAGTGAAGAGGACAGGCTCTATGGCTACACCTTC.

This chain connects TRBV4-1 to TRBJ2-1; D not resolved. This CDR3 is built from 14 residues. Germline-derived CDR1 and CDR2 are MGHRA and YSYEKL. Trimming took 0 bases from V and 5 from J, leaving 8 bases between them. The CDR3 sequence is CASSQDPSHNEQFF. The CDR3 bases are TGCGCCAGCAGCCAAGATCCGAGTCACAATGAGCAGTTCTTC.

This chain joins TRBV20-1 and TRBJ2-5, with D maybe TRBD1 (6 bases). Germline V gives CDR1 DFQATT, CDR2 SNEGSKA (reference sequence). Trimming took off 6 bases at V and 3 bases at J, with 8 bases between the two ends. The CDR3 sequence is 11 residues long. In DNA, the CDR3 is TGCAGTGCATGGACAGAAGAGACCCAGTACTTC. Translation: CSAWTEETQYF.

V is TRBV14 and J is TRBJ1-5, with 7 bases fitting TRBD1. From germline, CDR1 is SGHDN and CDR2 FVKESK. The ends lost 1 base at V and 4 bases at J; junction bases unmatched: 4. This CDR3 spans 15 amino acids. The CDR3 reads CASSQGGTVNQPQHF. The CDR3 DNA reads TGTGCCAGCAGCCAAGGGGGGACAGTAAATCAGCCCCAGCATTTT. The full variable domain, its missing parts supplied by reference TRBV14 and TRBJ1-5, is EAGVTQFPSHSVIEKGQTVTLRCDPISGHDNLYWYRRVMGKEIKFLLHFVKESKQDESGMPNNRFLAERTGGTYSTLKVQPAELEDSGVYFCASSQGGTVNQPQHFGDGTRLSIL.

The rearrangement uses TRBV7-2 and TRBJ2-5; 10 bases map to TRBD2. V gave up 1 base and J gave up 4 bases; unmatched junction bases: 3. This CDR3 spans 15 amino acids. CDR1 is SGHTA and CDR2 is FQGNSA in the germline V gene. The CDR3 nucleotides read TGTGCCAGCAGCTTAGTCGGGACTAGCGTAGAGACCCAGTACTTC. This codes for CASSLVGTSVETQYF. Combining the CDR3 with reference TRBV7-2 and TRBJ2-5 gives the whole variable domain GAGVSQSPSNKVTEKGKDVELRCDPISGHTALYWYRQSLGQGLEFLIYFQGNSAPDKSGLPSDRFSAERTGGSVSTLTIQRTQQEDSAVYLCASSLVGTSVETQYFGPGTRLLVL.

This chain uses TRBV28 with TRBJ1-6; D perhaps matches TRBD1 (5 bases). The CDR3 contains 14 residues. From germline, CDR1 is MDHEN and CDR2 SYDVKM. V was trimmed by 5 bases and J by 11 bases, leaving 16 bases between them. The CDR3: CASSTPRQYTPLHF. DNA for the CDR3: TGTGCCAGCAGTACCCCCCGACAGTATACACCCCTCCACTTT.

CDR3 residues: CASSLWTLGRQPQHF. CDR3 bases: TGTGCCAGCAGCTTGTGGACTCTGGGTCGTCAGCCCCAGCATTTT. This rearrangement joins TRBV5-6 to TRBJ1-5; no firm D call. The ends were cut back, 1 base at V and 6 bases at J, with 14 bases in the middle. Germline CDR1 is SGHDT and CDR2 is YYEEEE. The CDR3 has 15 amino acids.

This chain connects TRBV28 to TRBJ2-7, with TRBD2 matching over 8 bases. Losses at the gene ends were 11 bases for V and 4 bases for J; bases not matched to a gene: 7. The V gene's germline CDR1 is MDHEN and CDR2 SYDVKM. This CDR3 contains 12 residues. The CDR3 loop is CASGGLGYEQYF. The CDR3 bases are TGTGCCTCGGGGGGGCTTGGTTACGAGCAGTACTTC.

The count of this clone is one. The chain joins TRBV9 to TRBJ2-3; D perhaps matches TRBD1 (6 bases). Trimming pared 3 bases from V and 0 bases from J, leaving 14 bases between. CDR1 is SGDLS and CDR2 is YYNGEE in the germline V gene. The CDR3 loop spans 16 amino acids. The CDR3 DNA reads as TGTGCCAGCAGCGCAGACAGGTTAGCTAGCACAGATACGCAGTATTTT. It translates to CASSADRLASTDTQYF.